This is a list of T cell receptor beta chains from one sample in a study of blood T cell repertoires in COVID-19. The method was immunoSEQ multiplex PCR; TCRdb's version includes in-frame clones alone and lacks a portion of them. In the table there are about 200,000 clones, roughly 80% of which are singletons. The sequenced material came from peripheral blood. All receptors derive from a woman at least 80 years old with acute or convalescent COVID-19. Both conserved end residues are part of each CDR3. A D gene is named only where the DNA matches it firmly. Clone size is stated in some rows and not others, as once, few, many or a class when expanded.

J gene | D gene | clone size | V gene | CDR3 DNA | CDR3 protein
TRBJ2-2 | NA | NA | TRBV5-1 | TGCGCCAGCACCGTACCGACTCAGACGAACACCGGGGAGCTGTTTTTT | CASTVPTQTNTGELFF
TRBJ2-1 | NA | few | TRBV6-5 | TGTGCCAGCAGCACAACCTACAATGAGCAGTTCTTC | CASSTTYNEQFF
TRBJ1-1 | TRBD1 | NA | TRBV18 | TGTGCCAGCTCACCTGGGACAGGCAACACTGAAGCTTTCTTT | CASSPGTGNTEAFF
TRBJ2-5 | TRBD2 | NA | TRBV6-2/TRBV6-3 | TGTGCCAGCAGTTATGTGGTCGGCGGGACTAGCGGGGGGGCCGTAGGCGAGACCCAGTACTTC | CASSYVVGGTSGGAVGETQYF
TRBJ1-1 | NA | once | TRBV2 | TGTGCCAGCAGTGTAAACAGAATTAACACTGAAGCTTTCTTT | CASSVNRINTEAFF
TRBJ1-4 | NA | NA | TRBV21-1 | TGTGCCAGCAGCAACCCGGATGGACAGGGAGTGTGTGAAAAACTGTTTTTT | CASSNPDGQGVCEKLFF
TRBJ2-7 | TRBD2 | NA | TRBV7-9 | TGTGCCAGCAGCTTAATAACTAGCGGGCCCTACGAGCAGTACTTC | CASSLITSGPYEQYF
TRBJ2-5 | NA | NA | TRBV11-3 | TGTGCCAGCAGCTTCCGGACAGATCAAGAGACCCAGTACTTC | CASSFRTDQETQYF
TRBJ1-3 | NA | few | TRBV19 | TGTGCCAGTAGTATGGGCTACTCTGGAAACACCATATATTTT | CASSMGYSGNTIYF
TRBJ2-2 | TRBD1 | NA | TRBV2 | TGTGCCAGCGTCCCCCCGGGACAGGGGGCCGGGCACGGGGAGCTGTTTTTT | CASVPPGQGAGHGELFF
TRBJ1-4 | TRBD1 | NA | TRBV2 | TGTGCCAGCAGTCGACAGGGGGCGGGAACTAATGAAAAACTGTTTTTT | CASSRQGAGTNEKLFF
TRBJ2-3 | NA | NA | TRBV4-3 | TGCGCCAGCAGCCAAGTCGGGCGGGGTCAGGTAGATACGCAGTATTTT | CASSQVGRGQVDTQYF
TRBJ2-7 | NA | once | TRBV18 | TGTGCCAGCTCACCGGGGGGGCAAACCTACGAGCAGTACTTC | CASSPGGQTYEQYF
TRBJ1-2 | NA | NA | TRBV19 | TGTGCCAGTAGTACTCAGGGAGCGGGGCCAGATAACTATGGCTACACCTTC | CASSTQGAGPDNYGYTF
TRBJ1-4 | NA | once | TRBV3-1/TRBV3-2 | TGTGCCAGCAGCGTTAAGACAGGCGCAACTAATGAAAAACTGTTTTTT | CASSVKTGATNEKLFF
TRBJ2-2 | TRBD1 | once | TRBV24-1 | TGTGCCACCAGTGATTTGAAGGGACAGGGGGCCGGGGAGCTGTTTTTT | CATSDLKGQGAGELFF
TRBJ1-5 | TRBD1 | few | TRBV19 | TGTGCCAGTAGTCTCCAGACAGGGGTGAATCAGCCCCAGCATTTT | CASSLQTGVNQPQHF
TRBJ2-7 | TRBD1 | NA | TRBV10-3 | TGTGCCATCAGTGAGTCGTCGACAGGGGGCAGGTACGAGCAGTACTTC | CAISESSTGGRYEQYF
TRBJ1-1 | TRBD1 | NA | TRBV30 | TGTGCCTGGAGTGAAATCGGACAGGAGGGCACTGAAGCTTTCTTT | CAWSEIGQEGTEAFF
TRBJ2-1 | TRBD1 | NA | TRBV19 | TGTGCCAGTAGTATTAAGGGACAGGGAGATGAGCAGTTCTTC | CASSIKGQGDEQFF
TRBJ2-7 | NA | NA | TRBV9 | TGTGCCAGCAGCCTCAGGGGGGACGCAGACCACGAGCAGTACTTC | CASSLRGDADHEQYF
TRBJ2-7 | TRBD2 | NA | TRBV30 | TGTGCCTGGAGTGGGACTAGCGGGAGCTCCTACGAGCAGTACTTC | CAWSGTSGSSYEQYF